This paragraph covers one T cell receptor (beta chain) sequence. The data were taken from a study of blood T cell repertoires in COVID-19. The assay was immunoSEQ multiplex PCR, and TCRdb's table has in-frame clones only and misses some. The sample lists tens of thousands of clones, roughly 80% occurring once. The V gene's germline CDR1 is SGHTA and CDR2 FQGNSA. The trim removed 5 bases at V and 3 bases at J, leaving 4 bases unmatched. The CDR3 extends over 16 amino acids. V is TRBV7-2 and J is TRBJ2-3; TRBD2 matches 14 bases. Sequences were obtained from peripheral blood. The source of this sequence is a human donor in a cohort sampled during active COVID-19. CDR3 region: CASSVTSGRATDTQYF. CDR3 nucleotides: TGTGCCAGCAGCGTGACTAGCGGGAGGGCAACAGATACGCAGTATTTT. Full variable domain (outside the CDR3, taken from reference TRBV7-2 and TRBJ2-3): GAGVSQSPSNKVTEKGKDVELRCDPISGHTALYWYRQSLGQGLEFLIYFQGNSAPDKSGLPSDRFSAERTGGSVSTLTIQRTQQEDSAVYLCASSVTSGRATDTQYFGPGTRLTVL.